A single sample is the source of the 18 T cell receptor beta chains below, sequenced in a study of blood T cell repertoires in COVID-19 (dated by TCRdb to 2020 to 2021). Library construction relied on the immunoSEQ multiplex PCR assay. TCRdb re-hosts the immuneACCESS table, in-frame sequences only. Its copies lack some clones; in the studies checked, an unresolved V gene accounts for under half of them, and the cause for the rest is not known. The sample table holds more than 200,000 clones, of which 80% were seen once. Jointly, the top ten make up about 7.7% of the sample. The sequenced sample consisted of PBMCs or T cells enriched from blood (not recorded which). The receptors derive from a woman in her thirties or forties with acute COVID-19.

The V gene is TRBV25-1, the J gene TRBJ1-1; 7 nucleotides line up with TRBD1. The trim removed 6 bases at V and 4 bases at J, leaving 11 bases unmatched. The CDR3 loop spans 15 amino acids. CDR1 is MGHDK, CDR2 SYGVNS, per germline. CDR3 region: CASRRSTGMVTEAFF. CDR3 sequence (DNA): TGTGCCAGCAGGAGGTCGACAGGGATGGTCACTGAAGCTTTCTTT.

The chain joins TRBV6-5 to TRBJ2-5, with TRBD1 matching over 11 bases. V was pared by 0 bases and J by 4 bases, with 1 base of the junction left unmatched. This CDR3 comprises 15 residues. Looked up from germline, CDR1 is MNHEY and CDR2 is SVGAGI. The CDR3 reads CASSYSGTGGETQYF. In DNA form, the CDR3 reads TGTGCCAGCAGTTACTCCGGGACAGGGGGAGAGACCCAGTACTTC.

This chain connects TRBV19 to TRBJ2-7, with a possible D match to TRBD2 (5 bases). The CDR3 has 13 residues. V was shortened by 3 bases and J by 9 bases, with 15 bases between the two germline ends. Germline assignment: CDR1 LNHDA and CDR2 SQIVND (reference sequence). CDR3 bases: TGTGCCAGTAGTATTCTGGGAGCCGCGGGGCAGTACTTC. Translating gives CASSILGAAGQYF.

This chain links TRBV6-4 with TRBJ2-3; 9 bases align to TRBD2. The CDR3 sequence is 15 residues long. Germline lookup yields CDR1 MRHNA and CDR2 SNTAGT. Trimming at V came to 3 bases and at J to 1 base, leaving 2 bases not matched to a gene. CDR3 loop: CASSEERGGTDTQYF. In nucleotides, the CDR3 is TGTGCCAGCAGTGAGGAGCGGGGGGGCACAGATACGCAGTATTTT.

The chain carries TRBV3-1 (or the pseudogene TRBV3-2) and TRBJ2-5; 8 nucleotides align to TRBD2. Germline V gives CDR1 LGHDT, CDR2 YNNKEL (reference sequence). V lost 5 bases and J lost 4; bases outside the gene matches: 9. The CDR3 loop spans 15 amino acids. CDR3 in amino acids: CASSGTRGSIETQYF. CDR3 nucleotide sequence: TGTGCCAGCAGCGGGACTAGGGGTAGTATAGAGACCCAGTACTTC.

V gene TRBV27 combines with J gene TRBJ2-1, with D possibly being TRBD2 (7 bases). Per germline, CDR1 MNHEY and CDR2 SMNVEV (reference sequence). V dropped 7 bases and J dropped 7 bases, with 20 bases sitting between them. This CDR3 is built from 15 residues. This CDR3 is CASTFGGARGNEQFF. The CDR3 coding sequence is TGTGCCAGCACCTTTGGGGGGGCCAGGGGAAATGAGCAGTTCTTC.

The chain is built from TRBV30 and TRBJ2-5, with 8 bases lining up with TRBD2. V lost 5 bases, J lost 3 bases, and 5 bases stayed unmatched. The germline V gene has CDR1 GTSNPN and CDR2 SVGIG (reference sequence). The CDR3 loop spans 13 amino acids. CDR3 nucleotide sequence: TGTGCCTGGCGGGGGGGGGCGAAAGAGACCCAGTACTTC. This gives the protein CAWRGGAKETQYF.

In this sample, this clone turned up a few times. This chain connects TRBV15 to TRBJ2-7, with a tentative D call TRBD2 (6 bases). The CDR3 has 15 amino acids. Per the germline V gene, CDR1 is LNHNV and CDR2 is YYDKDF (reference sequence). Trimming took 0 bases from V and 5 from J, leaving 14 bases between them. The CDR3 loop is CATSRDVGGRNEQYF. The CDR3 nucleotides read TGTGCCACCAGCAGAGATGTAGGAGGGAGGAACGAGCAGTACTTC.

A remark on this clone: Germline is not matched at one junction end, which may reflect a read error. The chain employs TRBV29-1 and TRBJ2-1; 9 positions match TRBD1. CDR1 and CDR2 (germline): SQVTM, ANQGSEA. The CDR3 contains 14 residues. The CDR3 loop reads CSIETGGFINEQFF. CDR3 nucleotides: TGCAGCATTGAGACAGGGGGTTTTATTAATGAGCAGTTCTTC.

This chain joins TRBV5-6 and TRBJ2-7; weak D call: TRBD2 (7 bases). The germline CDR1 and CDR2 sequences are SGHDT and YYEEEE. V was trimmed by 4 bases and J by 5 bases, leaving 13 bases between them. The CDR3 sequence is 13 residues long. The DNA of the CDR3 is TGTGCCAGCAGCCGCACAGGGAGGGACGAGCAGTACTTC. This gives the protein CASSRTGRDEQYF.

The chain couples TRBV6-5 to TRBJ2-7; D possibly corresponds to TRBD2 (6 bases). The germline V gene encodes CDR1 MNHEY and CDR2 SVGAGI. The CDR3 spans 13 residues. Trimming took off 6 bases at V and 3 bases at J, with 12 bases between the two ends. CDR3 nucleotide sequence: TGTGCCAGCAGACTCGGGCGGGACTACGAGCAGTACTTC. Its protein product is CASRLGRDYEQYF.

This sequence joins TRBV28 and TRBJ2-2; TRBD1 agrees at 7 bases. Germline loops: CDR1 MDHEN, CDR2 SYDVKM. The CDR3 is 13 amino acids. Trimming cost V 5 bases and J 4 bases; bases outside gene matches: 1. DNA of the CDR3: TGTGCCAGCAGTGGGACAGCCACCGGGGAGCTGTTTTTT. Residues: CASSGTATGELFF.

The chain couples TRBV19 to TRBJ1-4; 9 bases agree with TRBD1. Germline-derived CDR1 and CDR2 are LNHDA and SQIVND (reference sequence). The V segment lost 4 bases and the J segment 7 bases; nucleotides outside the gene matches: 7. This CDR3 has 15 amino acids. The CDR3 DNA reads as TGTGCCAGTAGTAACACAGGGGGCGGTGGTGAAAAACTGTTTTTT. Its translation is CASSNTGGGGEKLFF.

The count of this clone is one. The chain couples TRBV7-6 to TRBJ1-1; 9 bases are a match to TRBD1. V shed 3 bases and J 4 bases; nucleotides not matched to a gene: 3. CDR1 SGHVS and CDR2 FNYEAQ come from the germline V gene. CDR3 length equals 14 residues. As DNA, the CDR3 is TGTGCCAGCAGCTTGAGACAGGGGGGCACTGAAGCTTTCTTT. It is translated as CASSLRQGGTEAFF.

The CDR3: CASSQGKHSPLHF. Written as DNA, the CDR3 is TGTGCCAGTAGCCAGGGGAAGCATTCACCCCTCCACTTT. The chain joins TRBV19 to TRBJ1-6, with D possibly TRBD1 on 6 matching bases. Germline V gene data show CDR1 as LNHDA and CDR2 as SQIVND (reference sequence). V lost 6 bases, J lost 8 bases, and 11 bases lay in between. The CDR3 is 13 amino acids.

The V call is TRBV19, the J call TRBJ1-3; maybe TRBD1 (6 bases). Per the germline V gene, CDR1 is LNHDA and CDR2 is SQIVND (reference sequence). There are 16 residues in the CDR3. V shed 3 bases and J shed 2 bases, with 14 bases lying between them. CDR3 sequence: CASSIQSQGPGNTIYF. In DNA, the CDR3 is TGTGCCAGTAGTATCCAATCGCAGGGGCCTGGAAACACCATATATTTT.

The chain employs TRBV6-5 and TRBJ2-2, with D maybe TRBD1 (5 bases). The CDR3 has 15 residues. Germline loops: CDR1 MNHEY, CDR2 SVGAGI. Between the trimmed V and J ends, which lost 6 bases and 2 bases, there was a span of 13 bases. The CDR3 nucleotides read TGTGCCAGCAGGCACAGGACGGTAAACACCGGGGAGCTGTTTTTT. This gives the protein CASRHRTVNTGELFF.

CDR3 nucleotide sequence: TGCAGCGTGGGGGCGCAAAACATTCAGTACTTC. It codes for CSVGAQNIQYF. The rearrangement uses TRBV29-1 and TRBJ2-4; D may be TRBD1 (6 bases). The V gene's germline CDR1 is SQVTM and CDR2 ANQGSEA. Trimming left V 6 bases short and J 5 bases short, with 8 bases between. The CDR3 covers 11 residues.